One and the same sample provided the 10 T cell receptor beta chains below, sequenced in a study of PD-1 blockade in classical Hodgkin lymphoma. Described time point: cycle 4 day 1 (C4D1), after 6 weeks of nivolumab. Every patient was affected by relapse after autologous stem cell transplantation, while exposure to brentuximab vedotin was not uniform. Repertoires were generated with immunoSEQ multiplex PCR, while TCRdb's copy carries only in-frame clones and drops some. The data show over 85,000 clones, 85% to 95% seen once. This specimen was peripheral blood mononuclear cells (PBMCs), taken before the fourth cycle of nivolumab. The receptors here all came from a human donor with classical Hodgkin lymphoma.

The V gene is TRBV10-3, the J gene TRBJ1-1; TRBD1 might be the D (5 bases). The CDR3 has 15 amino acids. V was trimmed by 4 bases and J by 1 base, leaving 13 bases between them. The germline gives CDR1 ENHRY, CDR2 SYGVKD. In nucleotides, the CDR3 is TGTGCCATCAGTGCCCGGGGGGATTCGAACACTGAAGCTTTCTTT. Protein product: CAISARGDSNTEAFF.

This sequence joins TRBV10-3 and TRBJ2-7, with TRBD1 matching 9 bases. Germline lookup yields CDR1 ENHRY and CDR2 SYGVKD. V dropped 6 bases and J dropped 5; count of bases not matched to a gene: 8. This CDR3 region has 14 residues. The CDR3 is CAIREGQGMNEQYF. As DNA, the CDR3 is TGTGCCATCAGAGAAGGACAGGGGATGAACGAGCAGTACTTC.

V and J are TRBV9 and TRBJ2-5; the match to TRBD2 covers 10 bases. The CDR3 runs to 16 residues. Germline CDR1 and CDR2: SGDLS and YYNGEE. The trim removed 0 bases at V and 5 bases at J, leaving 7 bases unmatched. The chain's CDR3 is CASSVDPSGSGETQYF. In nucleotides, the CDR3 is TGTGCCAGCAGCGTAGATCCTAGCGGGAGCGGGGAGACCCAGTACTTC.

The V and J genes are TRBV5-1 and TRBJ1-2, with TRBD1 identical over 7 bases. CDR3 length: 13 amino acids. V lost 2 bases to trimming and J lost 6 bases; unmatched junction nucleotides: 4. CDR1 and CDR2 from the germline V gene are SGHRS and YFSETQ. CDR3 region: CASSLLTGDGYTF. For the CDR3, the DNA is TGCGCCAGCAGCTTATTAACAGGGGATGGCTACACCTTC.

V and J are TRBV7-9 and TRBJ1-3, with a tentative D call TRBD1 (5 bases). This CDR3 is built from 17 residues. V lost 4 bases and J 0 bases, leaving 16 bases between the germline ends. The germline CDR1 and CDR2 sequences are SEHNR and FQNEAQ (reference sequence). The CDR3 loop reads CASSSRDGLSSGNTIYF. For the CDR3, the DNA is TGTGCCAGCAGCTCCCGGGACGGGCTGAGCTCTGGAAACACCATATATTTT.

The chain couples TRBV28 to TRBJ2-7; D unclear. The CDR3 totals 12 residues. The germline CDR1 and CDR2 sequences are MDHEN and SYDVKM. V was clipped by 3 bases and J by 3 bases, with 6 bases between them. This CDR3 reads CASSFSLYEQYF. The CDR3 bases are TGTGCCAGCAGTTTCAGCCTCTACGAGCAGTACTTC.

The chain couples TRBV27 to TRBJ2-5; D gene ambiguous. In germline, CDR1 is MNHEY, CDR2 SMNVEV (reference sequence). V lost 4 bases and J 0 bases, leaving 15 bases between the germline ends. The CDR3 is 16 amino acids. The CDR3 loop is CASSYRVRSYQETQYF. The CDR3 DNA is TGTGCCAGCAGTTACCGGGTACGATCGTACCAAGAGACCCAGTACTTC.

J is TRBJ2-3 and V is TRBV7-9; D may be TRBD2 (5 bases). This CDR3 has 15 amino acids. Between the trimmed V and J ends, which lost 1 base and 2 bases, there was a span of 10 bases. Germline CDR1 and CDR2: SEHNR and FQNEAQ (reference sequence). The CDR3, as DNA: TGTGCCAGCAGCTTAGAGGGCGGACTCACAGATACGCAGTATTTT. It encodes CASSLEGGLTDTQYF.

This clone was seen only once. This rearrangement joins TRBV5-4 to TRBJ2-2, with D unclear. CDR3 length equals 16 residues. Germline CDR1 is SGHNT and CDR2 is YYREEE (reference sequence). V lost 4 bases, J lost 1 base, and 14 bases lay in between. CDR3 DNA: TGTGCCAGCAGCGTCCCGGTAATAGGGAACACCGGGGAGCTGTTTTTT. Its translation: CASSVPVIGNTGELFF. The full variable domain, with the rest looked up from reference TRBV5-4 and TRBJ2-2, is ETGVTQSPTHLIKTRGQQVTLRCSSQSGHNTVSWYQQALGQGPQFIFQYYREEENGRGNFPPRFSGLQFPNYSSELNVNALELDDSALYLCASSVPVIGNTGELFFGEGSRLTVL.

This clone has a single count. This chain uses TRBV7-6 with TRBJ1-1; TRBD1 might be the D (6 bases). The V gene's germline CDR1 is SGHVS and CDR2 FNYEAQ. The CDR3 extends over 13 amino acids. The V gene lost 5 bases and the J gene lost 5 bases, with 12 bases spanning the gap. The CDR3 region is CASSLETGTEAFF. CDR3 DNA sequence: TGTGCCAGCAGCCTCGAAACAGGGACTGAAGCTTTCTTT.